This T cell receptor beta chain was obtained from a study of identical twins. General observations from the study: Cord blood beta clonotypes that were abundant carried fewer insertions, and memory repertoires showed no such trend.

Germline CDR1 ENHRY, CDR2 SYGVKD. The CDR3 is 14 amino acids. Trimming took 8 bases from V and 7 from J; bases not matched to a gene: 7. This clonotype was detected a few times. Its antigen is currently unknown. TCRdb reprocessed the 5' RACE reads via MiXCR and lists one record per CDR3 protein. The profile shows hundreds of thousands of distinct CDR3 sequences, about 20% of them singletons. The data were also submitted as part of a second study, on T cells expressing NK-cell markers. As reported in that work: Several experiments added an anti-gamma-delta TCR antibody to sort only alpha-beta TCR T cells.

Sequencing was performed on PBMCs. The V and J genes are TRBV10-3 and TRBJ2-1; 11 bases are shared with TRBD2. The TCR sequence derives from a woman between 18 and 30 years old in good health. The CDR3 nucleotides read TGTGCCATCGCTACTAGCGGGGGTGGTAATGAGCAGTTCTTC. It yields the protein CAIATSGGGNEQFF.